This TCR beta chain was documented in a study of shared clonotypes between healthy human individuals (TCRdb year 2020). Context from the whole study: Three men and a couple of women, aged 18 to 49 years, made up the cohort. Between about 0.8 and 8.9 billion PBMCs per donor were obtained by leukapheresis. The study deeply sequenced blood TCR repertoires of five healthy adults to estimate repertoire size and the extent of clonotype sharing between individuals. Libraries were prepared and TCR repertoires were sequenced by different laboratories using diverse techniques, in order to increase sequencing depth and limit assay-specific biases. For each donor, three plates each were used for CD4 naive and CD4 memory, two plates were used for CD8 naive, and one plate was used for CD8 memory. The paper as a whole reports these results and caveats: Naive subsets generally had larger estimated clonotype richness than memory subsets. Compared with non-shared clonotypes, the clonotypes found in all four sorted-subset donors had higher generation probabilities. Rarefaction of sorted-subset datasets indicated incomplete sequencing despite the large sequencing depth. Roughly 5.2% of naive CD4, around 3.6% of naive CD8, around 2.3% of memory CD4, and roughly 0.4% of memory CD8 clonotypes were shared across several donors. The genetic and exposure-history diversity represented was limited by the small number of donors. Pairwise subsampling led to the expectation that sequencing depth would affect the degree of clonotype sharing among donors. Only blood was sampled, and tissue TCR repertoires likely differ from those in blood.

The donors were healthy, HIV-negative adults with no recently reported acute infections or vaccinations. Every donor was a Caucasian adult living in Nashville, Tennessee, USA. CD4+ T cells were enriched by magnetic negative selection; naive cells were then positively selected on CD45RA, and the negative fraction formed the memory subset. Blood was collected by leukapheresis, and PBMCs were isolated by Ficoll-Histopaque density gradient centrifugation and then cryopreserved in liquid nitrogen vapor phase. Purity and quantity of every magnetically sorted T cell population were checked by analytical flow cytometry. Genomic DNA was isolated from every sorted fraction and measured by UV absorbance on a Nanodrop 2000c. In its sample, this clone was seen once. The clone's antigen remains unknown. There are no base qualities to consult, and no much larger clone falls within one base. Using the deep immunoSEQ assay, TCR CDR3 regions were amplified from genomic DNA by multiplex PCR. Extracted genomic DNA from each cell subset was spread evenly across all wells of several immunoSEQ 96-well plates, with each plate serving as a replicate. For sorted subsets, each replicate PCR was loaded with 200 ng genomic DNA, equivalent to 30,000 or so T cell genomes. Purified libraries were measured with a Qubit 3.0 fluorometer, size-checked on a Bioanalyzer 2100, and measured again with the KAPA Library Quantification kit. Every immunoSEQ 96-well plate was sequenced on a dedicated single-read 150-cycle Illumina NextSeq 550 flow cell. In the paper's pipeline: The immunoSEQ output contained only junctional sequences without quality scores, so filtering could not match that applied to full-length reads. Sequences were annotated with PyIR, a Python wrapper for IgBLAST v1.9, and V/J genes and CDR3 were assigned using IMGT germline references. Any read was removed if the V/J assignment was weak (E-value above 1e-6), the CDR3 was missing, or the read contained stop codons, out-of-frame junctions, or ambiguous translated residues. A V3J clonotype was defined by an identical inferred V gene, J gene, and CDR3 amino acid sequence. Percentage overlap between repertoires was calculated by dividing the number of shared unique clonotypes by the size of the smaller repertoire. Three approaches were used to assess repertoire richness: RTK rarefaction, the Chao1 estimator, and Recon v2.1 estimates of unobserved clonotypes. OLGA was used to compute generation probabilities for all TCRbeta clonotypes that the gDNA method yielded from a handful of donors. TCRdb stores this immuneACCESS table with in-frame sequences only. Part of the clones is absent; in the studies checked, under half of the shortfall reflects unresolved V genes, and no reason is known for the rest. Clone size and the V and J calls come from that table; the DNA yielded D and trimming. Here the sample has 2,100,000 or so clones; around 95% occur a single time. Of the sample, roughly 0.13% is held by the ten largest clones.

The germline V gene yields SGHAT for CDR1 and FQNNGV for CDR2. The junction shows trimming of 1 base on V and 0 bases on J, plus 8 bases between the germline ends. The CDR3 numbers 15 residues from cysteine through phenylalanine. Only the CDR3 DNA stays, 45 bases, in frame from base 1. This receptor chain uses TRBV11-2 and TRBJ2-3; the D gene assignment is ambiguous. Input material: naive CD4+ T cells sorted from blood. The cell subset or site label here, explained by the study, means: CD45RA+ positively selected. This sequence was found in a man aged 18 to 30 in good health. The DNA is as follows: TGTGCCAGCAGCTTAGTTGTCAGTAGCACAGATACGCAGTATTTT. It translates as CASSLVVSSTDTQYF.